A selection of T cell receptor beta chains follows, all from one sample in a study of early T cells in non-severe SARS-CoV-2 infection. Via MiXCR, TCRdb re-called the 5' RACE reads, giving one row per CDR3 protein. The data contain 80,000 to 100,000 distinct CDR3 sequences, more than 9.5% of them singletons. Sequenced here: whole blood, sampled at baseline. Source of these receptors: an adult who was a healthcare worker with PCR-confirmed SARS-CoV-2 infection or an uninfected control (not recorded which). Each CDR3 is given with its conserved first and last residue. The D gene is left open where the match is weak. Where a row states a size, it is once, few, many or the class of an expanded clone; other rows omit it.

V gene	clone size	D gene	J gene	CDR3 DNA	CDR3 protein
TRBV2	few	TRBD1	TRBJ2-2	TGTGCCAGCAGAGAAGGTACAGGGGACATCAACACCGGGGAGCTGTTTTTT	CASREGTGDINTGELFF
TRBV6-5	once	TRBD2	TRBJ2-2	TGTGCCAGCACCCGCGGGGGGGGAGCGAACACCGGGGAGCTGTTTTTT	CASTRGGGANTGELFF
TRBV7-9	few	.	TRBJ1-4	TGTGCCAGCAGAGGGGAACCCTACAATGAAAAACTGTTTTTT	CASRGEPYNEKLFF
TRBV20-1	.	.	TRBJ2-3	TGCAGTGCTAGACGTGGGGACATCGACACAGATACGCAGTATTTT	CSARRGDIDTDTQYF
TRBV20-1	few	TRBD2	TRBJ2-7	TGCAGTGCCGAAAAGACTAGCGGCTCCTACGAGCAGTACTTC	CSAEKTSGSYEQYF
TRBV10-3	few	TRBD2	TRBJ2-1	TGTGCCATCAGATCAACTAGCGGGGGTTTTAATGAGCAGTTCTTC	CAIRSTSGGFNEQFF
TRBV7-9	few	TRBD1	TRBJ1-2	TGTGCCAGCGTAATGGGACAGATTAACTATGGCTACACCTTC	CASVMGQINYGYTF
TRBV19	.	.	TRBJ2-7	TGTGCCAGTAGTAGGGGGGCCTCCTACGAGCAGTACTTC	CASSRGASYEQYF
TRBV29-1	few	.	TRBJ2-1	TGCAGCGTTGATGGGGATAACAATGAGCAGTTCTTC	CSVDGDNNEQFF
TRBV3-1	.	TRBD2	TRBJ2-5	TGTGCCAGCAGCCTCATGGGAGGGCAAAAAGAGACCCAGTACTTC	CASSLMGGQKETQYF
TRBV10-2	.	TRBD1	TRBJ2-2	TGCGCCAGCGCTTCCGGGACAGGGGGAACCGGGGAGCTGTTTTTT	CASASGTGGTGELFF
TRBV6-1	many	.	TRBJ1-6	TGTGCCAGCACCCAAGCCGCTAGCTCCTATAATTCACCCCTCCACTTT	CASTQAASSYNSPLHF
TRBV5-1	.	.	TRBJ2-3	TGCGCCAGCAGCCAACCGAAAAGCACAGATACGCAGTATTTT	CASSQPKSTDTQYF
TRBV7-2	few	TRBD1	TRBJ2-7	TGTGCCAGCAGCTCTAAAGGACAGGCCGCCTACGAGCAGTACTTC	CASSSKGQAAYEQYF
TRBV6-5	many	.	TRBJ2-6	TGTGCCAGCACTAGCAGCCTGAGCTCTGGGGCCAACGTCCTGACTTTC	CASTSSLSSGANVLTF
TRBV6-6	.	TRBD1	TRBJ2-2	TGTGCCAGCGCTTTGGGGCAGGGGGAAACCGGGGAGCTGTTTTTT	CASALGQGETGELFF
TRBV6-2/TRBV6-3	.	.	TRBJ2-7	.	CASSTSDRASYEQYF
TRBV18	few	.	TRBJ2-4	TGTGCCAGCTCACCGACAGGAGACTCCAAAAACATTCAGTACTTC	CASSPTGDSKNIQYF
TRBV7-2	few	.	TRBJ2-1	TGTGCCAGCAGCCCCCGGGCCCTCAAGAGTGAGCAGTTCTTC	CASSPRALKSEQFF
TRBV28	.	TRBD1	TRBJ1-5	TGTGCCAGCAGTCCAGCAGGGGGAAGCAATCAGCCCCAGCATTTT	CASSPAGGSNQPQHF
TRBV27	few	.	TRBJ2-3	TGTGCCAGCAGTACCTTCCCAACAGATACGCAGTATTTT	CASSTFPTDTQYF
TRBV4-3	few	.	TRBJ1-5	TGCGCCAGCAGCCAAGACAGATTCAATCAGCCCCAGCATTTT	CASSQDRFNQPQHF